This entry lists 10 T cell receptor beta chains sequenced from one sample in a study of shared clonotypes between healthy human individuals. Assay used: immunoSEQ multiplex PCR; TCRdb lists only in-frame clones, some missing. The sample contains hundreds of thousands of clones, 90% to 97% of which appear only once. CD45RO-negative, CCR7-selected cells formed the naive CD8 fraction, which excluded terminally differentiated effector memory CD45RA+ cells. Sequences were obtained from naive CD8+ T cells sorted from blood. Receptors were obtained from a woman aged 30 to 39 in good health.

The genes are TRBV9 and TRBJ2-1, with a weak D call TRBD2 (5 bases). Germline V gene data show CDR1 as SGDLS and CDR2 as YYNGEE. V lost 4 bases and J lost 6, with 20 bases in between. This CDR3 region has 16 residues. CDR3 nucleotide sequence: TGTGCCAGCAGCACCTCACTAGAAGAGGGTGGCAATGAGCAGTTCTTC. This translates into CASSTSLEEGGNEQFF.

This clone was seen only once. CDR3 region: CASIGQGRGGRTTGELFF. The DNA of the CDR3 is TGTGCCAGCATAGGACAGGGTCGCGGGGGAAGGACTACCGGGGAGCTGTTTTTT. The rearrangement joins TRBV28 to TRBJ2-2; D might be TRBD1 (8 bases). The CDR3 spans 18 residues. The germline V gene encodes CDR1 MDHEN and CDR2 SYDVKM. Trimming stripped 7 bases from V and 5 bases from J, with 26 bases between. Supplemented by reference TRBV28 and TRBJ2-2, the full variable domain reads DVKVTQSSRYLVKRTGEKVFLECVQDMDHENMFWYRQDPGLGLRLIYFSYDVKMKEKGDIPEGYSVSREKKERFSLILESASTNQTSMYLCASIGQGRGGRTTGELFFGEGSRLTVL.

The rearrangement uses TRBV5-4 and TRBJ2-7, with a weak D call TRBD2 (5 bases). CDR1 and CDR2 (germline): SGHNT, YYREEE (reference sequence). V gave up 1 base and J gave up 3 bases, with 8 bases separating them. The CDR3 extends over 13 amino acids. This CDR3 is CASSLSGYYEQYF. The CDR3 DNA sequence: TGTGCCAGCAGCTTGAGCGGATACTACGAGCAGTACTTC.

This chain links TRBV7-9 with TRBJ2-1; D unresolved. Germline CDR1 and CDR2: SEHNR and FQNEAQ (reference sequence). The V end was cut by 2 bases, the J end by 4 bases, with 12 bases between. CDR3 length: 15 amino acids. The CDR3 reads CASSLPQKIYNEQFF. For the CDR3, the DNA is TGTGCCAGCAGCTTACCACAGAAAATATACAATGAGCAGTTCTTC.

The chain recombines TRBV9 with TRBJ2-5, with 9 bases aligning to TRBD1. Germline CDR1 and CDR2: SGDLS and YYNGEE. V gave up 0 bases and J gave up 6 bases; unmatched junction bases: 9. The CDR3 loop spans 16 amino acids. CDR3 amino acids: CASSVGDWTGDQTQYF. In nucleotides, the CDR3 is TGTGCCAGCAGCGTAGGGGATTGGACAGGGGATCAGACCCAGTACTTC. The full variable domain, rest sourced from reference TRBV9 and TRBJ2-5, is DSGVTQTPKHLITATGQRVTLRCSPRSGDLSVYWYQQSLDQGLQFLIQYYNGEERAKGNILERFSAQQFPDLHSELNLSSLELGDSALYFCASSVGDWTGDQTQYFGPGTRLLVL.

The chain uses TRBV29-1 and TRBJ2-1; 12 bases are a match to TRBD2. Germline V lookup: CDR1 SQVTM, CDR2 ANQGSEA. The CDR3 contains 15 residues. With V trimmed by 3 bases and J by 6 bases, 6 bases remained unmatched. CDR3 in amino acids: CSVEGASGRANEQFF. CDR3 DNA sequence: TGCAGCGTTGAGGGGGCTAGCGGGAGGGCCAATGAGCAGTTCTTC.

The DNA of the CDR3 is TGTGCCAGCAGTACCTTTTCGGGGTCGTACTTCTTC. It yields the protein CASSTFSGSYFF. The chain has TRBV6-5 and TRBJ2-1; possible D gene TRBD2, 5 bases. With 5 bases removed from V and 16 bases from J, the gap between germline ends came to 18 bases. The CDR3 extends over 12 amino acids. CDR1 is MNHEY and CDR2 is SVGAGI in the germline V gene.

V and J are TRBV11-2 and TRBJ2-7, with TRBD1 matching over 7 bases. CDR1 and CDR2 from the germline V gene are SGHAT and FQNNGV. CDR3 length equals 15 residues. V lost 4 bases and J lost 2; bases outside the gene matches: 8. The CDR3: CASSSPGTGAYEQYF. The CDR3 nucleotides read TGTGCCAGCAGCTCGCCCGGTACAGGGGCCTACGAGCAGTACTTC. Full variable domain (outside the CDR3, taken from reference TRBV11-2 and TRBJ2-7): EAGVAQSPRYKIIEKRQSVAFWCNPISGHATLYWYQQILGQGPKLLIQFQNNGVVDDSQLPKDRFSAERLKGVDSTLKIQPAKLEDSAVYLCASSSPGTGAYEQYFGPGTRLTVT.

The V call is TRBV27, the J call TRBJ1-2; D is uncertain. Germline loops: CDR1 MNHEY, CDR2 SMNVEV (reference sequence). The ends were cut back, 8 bases at V and 7 bases at J, with 14 bases in the middle. The CDR3 sequence is 12 residues long. CDR3 sequence (DNA): TGTGCCAGCCGAAGTGGAGGAGGTGGCTACACCTTC. Its translation is CASRSGGGGYTF.

The genes are TRBV6-5 and TRBJ2-5; TRBD1 matches 12 bases. The J call may be faulty, since TRBJ2-7 better matches the DNA end. Germline assignment: CDR1 MNHEY and CDR2 SVGAGI. This CDR3 spans 15 amino acids. The CDR3 DNA follows: TGTGCCAGCAGTTTGGGACAGGGGGCATCCTACGAGCAGTACTTC. Translation: CASSLGQGASYEQYF.